These T cell receptor beta chains were read from a single sample in a study of blood T cell repertoires in COVID-19. TCRdb's copy holds only in-frame clones and misses some; the assay was immunoSEQ multiplex PCR. The sample yields about 180,000 clones, approximately 85% seen once. The sequencing sample was made of peripheral blood. Receptors were obtained from a man between 60 and 75 years old with acute or convalescent COVID-19. CDR3s leave out the opening cysteine and the closing phenylalanine or tryptophan. The size of a clone is reported for some rows only, either as once, few or many, or as a class for expanded clones.

j_call | v_call | clone_size | cdr3_aa
TRBJ2-7 | TRBV6-5 | - | ASSYSSGVTYEQY
TRBJ2-6 | TRBV6-5 | - | AGGAGLAGANVLT
TRBJ2-7 | TRBV5-4 | - | ASSLGGQGGEQY
TRBJ1-2 | TRBV7-2 | - | ASSVQRNYGYT
TRBJ1-2 | TRBV7-2 | - | ASSLRDRGPGGYT
TRBJ2-1 | TRBV28 | - | ASIPRDTSNNEQF
TRBJ2-3 | TRBV6-2/TRBV6-3 | - | ASSARTSGRSDTQY
TRBJ2-4 | TRBV28 | - | ASSPGTSGSVINIQY
TRBJ2-1 | TRBV19 | few | ASSVAGWDNEQF
TRBJ2-7 | TRBV15 | - | ATSQQGYEQY
TRBJ2-1 | TRBV6-4 | - | ASSDLAGNNEQF
TRBJ2-2 | TRBV9 | - | ASSVRDGNTGELF
TRBJ1-3 | TRBV28 | - | ASSSAGVGNTIY
TRBJ2-1 | TRBV7-9 | - | ASSSIAGSFYNEQF
TRBJ1-1 | TRBV7-9 | - | ASSRTDRYTEAF
TRBJ2-7 | TRBV9 | - | ASGGGGSYYEQY
TRBJ2-1 | TRBV6-5 | - | ASRSGRWNEQF
TRBJ2-3 | TRBV14 | - | ASSQGLPGGTQY
TRBJ1-1 | TRBV28 | - | ASSPSTREAF
TRBJ2-2 | TRBV5-1 | - | ASSRGTGLAGELF
TRBJ2-3 | TRBV12-3/TRBV12-4 | - | ASRVQGTDTQY
TRBJ2-5 | TRBV2 | few | ASSVWTVRQETQY
TRBJ1-4 | TRBV11-2 | - | ASSSRQGDGEKLF
TRBJ2-5 | TRBV24-1 | - | ATSDTGTSGETQY
TRBJ2-7 | TRBV14 | - | ASSSYRGGATSEQY
TRBJ2-7 | TRBV13 | - | ASSGDRPYEQY
TRBJ1-2 | TRBV19 | - | ASIGGSEGSAYGYT
TRBJ2-3 | TRBV19 | - | ASSDGRVKDTQY